Listed below are T cell receptor beta chains from one sample, sequenced in a study of graft-versus-host responses after intestinal transplantation. Profiled with immunoSEQ multiplex PCR; TCRdb holds only in-frame clones, not every one. The sample includes approximately 97,000 clones, about 90% of them seen just once. The antigens for these receptors are not known. Here the sequenced sample was unstimulated CD8+ T cells sorted from spleen or lymph node cells, taken before transplant. The source of these receptors is a human donor who was the organ donor for an intestinal transplant. Both conserved end residues are part of each CDR3. A D gene is named only where the DNA matches it firmly. Not every row has a clone size; where given, it reads once, few, many or a size class.

>.|TRBV7-3|TRBJ1-3|TRBD1
TGTGCCAGCTTGAATCCTGAATGGGACAGTTGGAAAACCTTAACAAACACCATATATTTT
CASLNPEWDSWKTLTNTIYF
>.|TRBV19|TRBJ2-5|.
TGTGCCAGTATGAGGTCTTTCGGGGAAGAGACCCAGTACTTC
CASMRSFGEETQYF
>.|TRBV7-9|TRBJ2-3|TRBD1
TGTGCCAGCAGCTTAGATGGGACAGGGTTTTCAGATACGCAGTATTTT
CASSLDGTGFSDTQYF
>.|TRBV2|TRBJ2-5|.
TGTGCCAGCAGTGATTTCCCGGTCGTCGGGAACAATCAAGAGACCCAGTACTTC
CASSDFPVVGNNQETQYF
>.|TRBV28|TRBJ1-5|.
TGTGCCAGCAGTGGGCAGGGCAATCAGCCCCAGCATTTT
CASSGQGNQPQHF
>.|TRBV7-3|TRBJ2-3|TRBD2
TGTGCCAGCAGCCCAGGCTCGACCGGGACTATGATTTCAGATACGCAGTATTTT
CASSPGSTGTMISDTQYF
>.|TRBV5-1|TRBJ2-2|TRBD2
TGCGCCAGCAGCCAGGAGGTGACCGGGACTAGTCGTTTCACCGGGGAGCTGTTTTTT
CASSQEVTGTSRFTGELFF
>once|TRBV15|TRBJ2-3|TRBD1
TGTGCCACCAGTCACACGACCGGGACAGGGTCGGCTTCTCGCACAGATACGCAGTATTTT
CATSHTTGTGSASRTDTQYF
>.|TRBV27|TRBJ2-1|TRBD2
TGTGCCAGCAACGGACTAGCGGGAAATGAGCAGTTCTTC
CASNGLAGNEQFF
>.|TRBV27|TRBJ2-1|.
TGTGCCAGCAGTTCGACTGCCTACAATGAGCAGTTCTTC
CASSSTAYNEQFF
>.|TRBV19|TRBJ2-3|.
TGTGCCAGTAGTATATCATCGGGGGGCACAGATACGCAGTATTTT
CASSISSGGTDTQYF
>.|TRBV7-9|TRBJ2-3|TRBD2
TGTGCCAGCAGCCCTCTAGCGGCTAGCACAGATACGCAGTATTTT
CASSPLAASTDTQYF
>once|TRBV27|TRBJ2-4|.
TGTGCCAGCAGTTTAGCGGGCAAAAACATTCAGTACTTC
CASSLAGKNIQYF
>.|TRBV7-8|TRBJ2-2|.
TGTGCCAGCAGCAATATCAGGGGAAACACCGGGGAGCTGTTTTTT
CASSNIRGNTGELFF
>.|TRBV4-1|TRBJ2-7|.
TGCGCCAGCAGCCAAGAACTCAGCGAATCCTACGAGCAGTACTTC
CASSQELSESYEQYF
>few|TRBV30|TRBJ1-5|.
TGTGCCTGGAAAGGGGGTTATAGCAATCAGCCCCAGCATTTT
CAWKGGYSNQPQHF
>.|TRBV9|TRBJ2-1|.
TGTGCCAGCAGCGGCAGGGGTGAGCAGTTCTTC
CASSGRGEQFF
>.|TRBV7-2|TRBJ2-5|.
TGTGCCAGCAGCTTAGCGCGACGTGTCTTAGCAGAGACCCAGTACTTC
CASSLARRVLAETQYF
>once|TRBV18|TRBJ1-1|.
TGTGCCAGCTCACCACGGAGGGATCGGACTGAAGCTTTCTTT
CASSPRRDRTEAFF
>once|TRBV2|TRBJ2-3|.
TGTGCCACCAACCGGGACACCACAGATACGCAGTATTTT
CATNRDTTDTQYF
>few|TRBV5-1|TRBJ2-1|.
TGCGCCAGCAGCTTGGGTGGGGGCGATGAGCAGTTCTTC
CASSLGGGDEQFF
>.|TRBV7-2|TRBJ2-7|TRBD1
TGTGCCAGCAGCAGAACAGGGGGCGGGTGGGCATGGGGCGAGCAGTACTTC
CASSRTGGGWAWGEQYF
>.|TRBV15|TRBJ2-5|.
TGTGCCACCAGCAGAGAACAGACACAAGAGACCCAGTACTTC
CATSREQTQETQYF
>.|TRBV30|TRBJ1-3|TRBD1
TGTGCCTGGAGTCCCGGGACAGGATACTCTGGAAACACCATATATTTT
CAWSPGTGYSGNTIYF
>few|TRBV4-1|TRBJ1-2|TRBD1
TGCGCCAGCAGCCAAGAGCCGGCAGGGGGCTTCTATGGCTACACCTTC
CASSQEPAGGFYGYTF
>.|TRBV28|TRBJ2-3|TRBD2
TGTGCCAGCAGCTTAATCCCCACTTGGGGGGGAGATACGCAGTATTTT
CASSLIPTWGGDTQYF
>.|TRBV7-7|TRBJ1-3|.
TGTGCCAGCAGCTACCCTCCGGGATCCGGAAACACCATATATTTT
CASSYPPGSGNTIYF
>once|TRBV7-9|TRBJ1-1|.
TGTGCCAGCAGCCCACCTGGGCAGTACGTGAACACTGAAGCTTTCTTT
CASSPPGQYVNTEAFF
>.|TRBV6-5|TRBJ2-2|.
TGTGCCAGCAGTTACAGCCGGGCGAACACCGGGGAGCTGTTTTTT
CASSYSRANTGELFF
>.|TRBV27|TRBJ2-3|TRBD2
TGTGCCAGCAAAGGACTAGCGGGGAGCACAGATACGCAGTATTTT
CASKGLAGSTDTQYF
>.|TRBV7-6|TRBJ2-3|.
TGTGCCAGCAGCTTTGGGCAGAGCACAGATACGCAGTATTTT
CASSFGQSTDTQYF
>.|TRBV6-1|TRBJ2-3|TRBD1
TGTGCCAGCAGTGAAGAAGCAGGGGGCGCTTGGGCAGATACGCAGTATTTT
CASSEEAGGAWADTQYF
>.|TRBV5-1|TRBJ2-7|TRBD2
TGCGCCAGCAGCCAATCCGGACTAGCGCCGGGCCAGCAGTACTTC
CASSQSGLAPGQQYF
>.|TRBV2|TRBJ2-7|.
TGTGCCAGCACGGGAGAGGAACGTTCCTACGAGCAGTACTTC
CASTGEERSYEQYF
>.|TRBV5-4|TRBJ1-1|TRBD1
TGTGCCAGCAGCCCACCACCCGGGGCTACAGGGGTAGGGGCTGAAGCTTTCTTT
CASSPPPGATGVGAEAFF
>once|TRBV5-1|TRBJ2-1|TRBD2
TGCGCCAGCAGCTTGTGGGTAGCGGGAGATTACAATGAGCAGTTCTTC
CASSLWVAGDYNEQFF
>.|TRBV27|TRBJ2-1|.
TGTGCCAGCCGTTTGGAGGGACTTTCCTACAATGAGCAGTTCTTC
CASRLEGLSYNEQFF
>.|TRBV11-1|TRBJ1-4|TRBD1
TGTGCCAGCAGCTTCTCAACAGGGGATCTGGATGAAAAACTGTTTTTT
CASSFSTGDLDEKLFF
>few|TRBV15|TRBJ2-2|TRBD2
TGTGCCACCAGCAGCGGCGGGAGGGTCACCGGGGAGCTGTTTTTT
CATSSGGRVTGELFF
>.|TRBV6-1|TRBJ2-7|.
TGTGCCAGCAGTTACGGGTGGGAGCAGTACTTC
CASSYGWEQYF
>.|TRBV5-1|TRBJ1-6|.
TGCGCCTGTGCGCCCCTGACAGTCTATAATTCACCCCTCCACTTT
CACAPLTVYNSPLHF
>.|TRBV28|TRBJ2-1|.
TGTGCCAGCAGTTTGGCCGGGAGTCAGAGTGAGCAGTTCTTC
CASSLAGSQSEQFF
>.|TRBV6-1|TRBJ1-2|.
TGTGCCAGCAGTGAATGGGAGGAACGAGGCTATGGCTACACCTTC
CASSEWEERGYGYTF
>.|TRBV2|TRBJ2-7|TRBD1
TGTGCCAGCGGGTGGGACAGACGAATGCTACGAGCGCAGTACTTC
CASGWDRRMLRAQYF
>.|TRBV27|TRBJ2-7|.
TGTGCCAGCAGTTTTTTGGGGGCTGGATACGAGCAGTACTTC
CASSFLGAGYEQYF
>.|TRBV5-4|TRBJ2-3|.
TGTGCCAGCAGCTTGGTCGGGAGCACAGATACGCAGTATTTT
CASSLVGSTDTQYF
>.|TRBV27|TRBJ2-2|.
TGTGCCAGTGGCCTACAGATCCAAAACACCGGGGAGCTGTTTTTT
CASGLQIQNTGELFF
>.|TRBV5-6|TRBJ2-6|.
TGTGCCAGCAGTTACGACGTGGGCGCCTACTCTGGGGCCAACGTCCTGACTTTC
CASSYDVGAYSGANVLTF
>.|TRBV13|TRBJ2-3|TRBD1
TGTGCCAGCAGCCCCGGGGGGACAGGGGGGACAGATACGCAGTATTTT
CASSPGGTGGTDTQYF
>.|TRBV10-2|TRBJ2-4|.
TGCGCCAGCAGTGAGTCGGGCTGGTCGAAGGCGGGGATAGCCAAAAACATTCAGTACTTC
CASSESGWSKAGIAKNIQYF
>few|TRBV6-5|TRBJ2-7|.
TGTGCCAGCCAATTTCGGGGGGCCCTAAACGAGCAGTACTTC
CASQFRGALNEQYF
>.|TRBV4-1|TRBJ2-7|.
TGCGCCAGCAGCCAAGAGTCAGAGGTTAACTTCTACGAGCAGTACTTC
CASSQESEVNFYEQYF
>once|TRBV15|TRBJ1-4|.
TGTGCCACCAGCAGACCAGCAACTAATGAAAAACTGTTTTTT
CATSRPATNEKLFF
>.|TRBV28|TRBJ2-1|TRBD2
TGTGCCAGCAGTACGATAGCGGGAGGGATCTATGAGCAGTTCTTC
CASSTIAGGIYEQFF
>.|TRBV14|TRBJ1-1|.
TGTGCCAGCAGCCCACAGGCGGACACTGAAGCTTTCTTT
CASSPQADTEAFF
>.|TRBV27|TRBJ1-2|.
TGTGCCAGCAGCCCCGTCGGGGGGGGCTATGGCTACACCTTC
CASSPVGGGYGYTF
>.|TRBV25-1|TRBJ2-3|.
TGTGCCAGCAGTGCAGGGGGGCATCGCACAGATACGCAGTATTTT
CASSAGGHRTDTQYF